Reported below is one T cell receptor (beta chain). Its antigen is not identified. The sample is drawn from a study of cytomegalovirus exposure and HLA in healthy donors. V was clipped by 5 bases and J by 4 bases; unmatched bases: 7. The CDR3 has 16 residues. Germline V gene lookup returns CDR1 SGHAT and CDR2 FQNNGV. Study-wide results and limits: Rarity marked most TCR sequences, yet some public TCRs occurred in many donors.

PCR employed 60 Vbeta and 13 Jbeta primers. Authors' processing steps: About 12 million of 80 million or so unique TCR beta chains were shared, per a later count. Produced via immunoSEQ multiplex PCR; TCRdb's table is partial and in-frame only. The V and J calls and clone size come from that table; D and trimming were worked out from the DNA. The sample carries some 120,000 clones, around 72% recorded once. The source is a woman between 45 and 65 years old in good health and CMV-seropositive. The chain couples TRBV11-2 to TRBJ2-1; 11 bases line up with TRBD2. What was sequenced was PBMCs. CDR3 sequence (DNA): TGTGCCAGCAGCACTCAACTAGCGGGGGCGTACAATGAGCAGTTCTTC. This codes for CASSTQLAGAYNEQFF.